One and the same sample provided the 15 T cell receptor beta chains below, sequenced in a study of cytomegalovirus exposure and HLA in healthy donors. PCR used 60 Vbeta primers and 13 Jbeta primers. The repertoire was sequenced with immunoSEQ multiplex PCR; TCRdb's copy has only in-frame clones and lacks some. Its listing shows around 80,000 clones. The sample was PBMCs. These receptors all come from a man aged 40-55 years in good health and CMV-seronegative.

The V call is TRBV30, the J call TRBJ2-1; 11 bases line up with TRBD2. V lost 0 bases to trimming and J lost 9 bases; unmatched junction nucleotides: 4. The CDR3 extends over 14 amino acids. Germline CDR1 is GTSNPN and CDR2 is SVGIG (reference sequence). The CDR3 DNA is TGTGCCTGGAGTGTACTAGCGGGAGTGGGTGAGCAGTTCTTC. Translation: CAWSVLAGVGEQFF.

V gene TRBV7-9 combines with J gene TRBJ1-1, with 8 bases matching TRBD1. This CDR3 comprises 15 residues. The V and J ends lost 6 bases and 3 bases, in that order; junction bases with no gene match: 9. The germline CDR1 and CDR2 sequences are SEHNR and FQNEAQ (reference sequence). CDR3 region: CASSKLGGQDTEAFF. The DNA of the CDR3 is TGTGCCAGCAGTAAATTGGGGGGACAGGACACTGAAGCTTTCTTT.

The chain has TRBV2 and TRBJ2-5, with a possible D match to TRBD2 (5 bases). CDR1 is SNHLY, CDR2 FYNNEI, per germline. V was pared by 9 bases and J by 2 bases, with 10 bases between. This CDR3 is built from 12 residues. This CDR3 reads CARRDGQETQYF. The CDR3 DNA follows: TGTGCCAGGAGGGATGGACAAGAGACCCAGTACTTC.

The rearrangement joins TRBV5-4 to TRBJ2-7; TRBD1 is a possible D gene (6 bases). The CDR3 length is 13 residues. Germline CDR1 and CDR2: SGHNT and YYREEE (reference sequence). Trimming took 0 bases from V and 5 from J, leaving 9 bases between them. This CDR3 reads CASSLVAGDEQYF. CDR3 DNA sequence: TGTGCCAGCAGCTTGGTCGCAGGGGACGAGCAGTACTTC.

The V gene is TRBV6-1, the J gene TRBJ2-1; a possible D gene is TRBD2 (6 bases). Germline values: CDR1 MNHNS, CDR2 SASEGT. CDR3 length: 12 amino acids. The germline V and J ends were trimmed by 6 bases and 9 bases, with 12 bases remaining between them. The DNA of the CDR3 is TGTGCCAGCAGCGGTACTAGCACTGAGCAGTTCTTC. This translates into CASSGTSTEQFF.

The V and J genes are TRBV9 and TRBJ2-1, with no clear D. Germline V gene data show CDR1 as SGDLS and CDR2 as YYNGEE. The CDR3 spans 15 residues. V was pared by 2 bases and J by 1 base, with 10 bases between. CDR3 in amino acids: CASSVQDSSYNEQFF. Here the CDR3 DNA reads TGTGCCAGCAGCGTTCAAGATAGTTCCTACAATGAGCAGTTCTTC.

The chain uses TRBV7-2 and TRBJ2-1; 11 bases agree with TRBD2. The CDR3 loop spans 15 amino acids. From germline, CDR1 is SGHTA and CDR2 FQGNSA. V was pared by 4 bases and J by 7 bases, with 6 bases of the junction left unmatched. The CDR3 nucleotides are TGTGCCAGCAGCTGGATTAGCGGGGGGGCGAATGAGCAGTTCTTC. Translating it yields CASSWISGGANEQFF.

This sequence joins TRBV5-1 and TRBJ2-5; D gene unclear. Per germline, CDR1 SGHRS and CDR2 YFSETQ. The germline V and J ends were trimmed by 7 bases and 2 bases, with 12 bases remaining between them. This CDR3 contains 13 residues. The CDR3, as DNA: TGCGCCAGCCGCGCAGGCGTGCAAGAGACCCAGTACTTC. This gives the protein CASRAGVQETQYF. Complete variable domain (other parts from reference TRBV5-1 and TRBJ2-5): KAGVTQTPRYLIKTRGQQVTLSCSPISGHRSVSWYQQTPGQGLQFLFEYFSETQRNKGNFPGRFSGRQFSNSRSEMNVSTLELGDSALYLCASRAGVQETQYFGPGTRLLVL.

V gene TRBV5-1 combines with J gene TRBJ2-5, with 9 bases aligning to TRBD1. Trimming at V came to 3 bases and at J to 0 bases, leaving 9 bases not matched to a gene. There are 17 residues in the CDR3. CDR1 and CDR2 (germline): SGHRS, YFSETQ. Here the CDR3 reads CASSSGDRAFYQETQYF. The DNA for the CDR3 is TGCGCCAGCAGCTCGGGGGACAGGGCCTTTTACCAAGAGACCCAGTACTTC.

J is TRBJ1-1 and V is TRBV11-2; a possible D gene is TRBD1 (6 bases). From germline, CDR1 is SGHAT and CDR2 FQNNGV. Trimming took off 4 bases at V and 0 bases at J, with 12 bases between the two ends. This CDR3 is 15 amino acids long. The CDR3 bases are TGTGCCAGCAGCTCACAGGGAAGAATGAACACTGAAGCTTTCTTT. This translates into CASSSQGRMNTEAFF.

The V and J genes are TRBV2 and TRBJ1-2; D gene uncertain. Germline V gives CDR1 SNHLY, CDR2 FYNNEI. The CDR3 length is 15 residues. Between the trimmed V and J ends, which lost 10 bases and 5 bases, there was a span of 23 bases. For the CDR3, the DNA is TGTGCCACCCCAAAGTCAAGGGAAGCGGGGTATGGCTACACCTTC. Amino acids: CATPKSREAGYGYTF.

The rearrangement joins TRBV4-3 to TRBJ2-3; the match to TRBD2 covers 9 bases. The V segment lost 0 bases and the J segment 4 bases; nucleotides outside the gene matches: 2. The CDR3 is made up of 15 amino acids. Germline V lookup: CDR1 LGHNA, CDR2 YSLEER. CDR3: CASSQERGGADTQYF. CDR3 sequence (DNA): TGCGCCAGCAGCCAAGAGCGCGGGGGGGCAGATACGCAGTATTTT.

This chain links TRBV30 with TRBJ1-5, with D maybe TRBD1 (6 bases). This CDR3 has 13 residues. V lost 6 bases to trimming and J lost 4 bases, with 13 bases between them. From germline, CDR1 is GTSNPN and CDR2 SVGIG (reference sequence). Here the CDR3 DNA reads TGTGCCTGCTCCGGGGACAATAATCAGCCCCAGCATTTT. Protein sequence: CACSGDNNQPQHF.

V gene TRBV10-2 combines with J gene TRBJ2-3, with 13 bases that match TRBD2. V dropped 4 bases and J dropped 0; count of bases not matched to a gene: 4. The germline V gene has CDR1 WSHSY and CDR2 SAAADI. The CDR3 extends over 17 amino acids. The CDR3 nucleotides read TGCGCCAGCAGTGCCGGACTAGCGGGGGCTAGCACAGATACGCAGTATTTT. It is translated as CASSAGLAGASTDTQYF.

J is TRBJ2-7 and V is TRBV5-5, with 7 bases matching TRBD1. The V gene end was trimmed by 3 bases and the J gene end by 6 bases; junction bases not matched to a gene: 9. Germline V CDR1 and CDR2: SGHKS, YYEKEE (reference sequence). The CDR3 sequence is 14 residues long. CDR3 nucleotide sequence: TGTGCCAGCAGCTCCGGGACAGTCCTTTCCGAGCAGTACTTC. It translates to CASSSGTVLSEQYF.